This T cell receptor beta chain derives from a study of shared clonotypes between healthy human individuals. Germline CDR1 SGHRS, CDR2 YFSETQ. This CDR3 spans 16 amino acids. V was shortened by 1 base and J by 0 bases, with 13 bases between the two germline ends. Assay: immunoSEQ multiplex PCR; the TCRdb copy retains only in-frame clones and omits some. The sample has under 1,100,000 clones; approximately 78% are singletons. Material for sequencing was memory CD4+ T cells from PBMCs. This sample's subset: CD45RA-negative fraction. The V and J genes are TRBV5-1 and TRBJ1-1; D is possibly TRBD1 (5 bases). This receptor was taken from a man between 18 and 29 years old in good health. Some clones in this sample may be carry-over from other donors' samples. CDR3 loop: CASSLSPTAMNTEAFF. Here the CDR3 DNA reads TGCGCCAGCAGCTTGTCTCCGACAGCGATGAACACTGAAGCTTTCTTT.